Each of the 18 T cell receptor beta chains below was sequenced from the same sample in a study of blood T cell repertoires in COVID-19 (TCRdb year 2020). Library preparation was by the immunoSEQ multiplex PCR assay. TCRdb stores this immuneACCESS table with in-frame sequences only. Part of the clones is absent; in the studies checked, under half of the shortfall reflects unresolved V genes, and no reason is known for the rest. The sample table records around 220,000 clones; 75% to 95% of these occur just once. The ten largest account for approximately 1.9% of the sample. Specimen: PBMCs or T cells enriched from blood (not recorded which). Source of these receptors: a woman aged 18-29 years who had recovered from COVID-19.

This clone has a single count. The CDR3 protein is CAISESRTGRSSGNTIYF. CDR3 in DNA: TGTGCCATCAGTGAGTCGAGGACAGGTCGTAGCTCTGGAAACACCATATATTTT. V usage is TRBV10-3 and J usage is TRBJ1-3, with 7 bases aligning to TRBD1. The CDR3 consists of 18 residues. Looked up from germline, CDR1 is ENHRY and CDR2 is SYGVKD. J lost 0 bases, V lost 0 bases, and 8 bases had no gene match.

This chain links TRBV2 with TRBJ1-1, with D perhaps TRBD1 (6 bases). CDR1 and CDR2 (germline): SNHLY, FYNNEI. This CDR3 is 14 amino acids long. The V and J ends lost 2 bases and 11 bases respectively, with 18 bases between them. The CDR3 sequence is CASSETGTALIAFF. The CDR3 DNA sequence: TGTGCCAGCAGTGAAACAGGGACGGCCTTAATTGCTTTCTTT.

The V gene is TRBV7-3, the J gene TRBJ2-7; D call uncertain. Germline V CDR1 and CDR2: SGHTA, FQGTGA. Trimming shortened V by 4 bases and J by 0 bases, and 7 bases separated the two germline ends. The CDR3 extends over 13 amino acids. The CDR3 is CASSSPSSYEQYF. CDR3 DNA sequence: TGTGCCAGCAGCTCACCTAGCTCCTACGAGCAGTACTTC.

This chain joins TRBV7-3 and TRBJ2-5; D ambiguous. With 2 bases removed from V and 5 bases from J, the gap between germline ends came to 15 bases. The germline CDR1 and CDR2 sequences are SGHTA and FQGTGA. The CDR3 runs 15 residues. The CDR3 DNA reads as TGTGCCAGCAGCTTAGGTGCGGCCCCAGTGGAGACCCAGTACTTC. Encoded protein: CASSLGAAPVETQYF.

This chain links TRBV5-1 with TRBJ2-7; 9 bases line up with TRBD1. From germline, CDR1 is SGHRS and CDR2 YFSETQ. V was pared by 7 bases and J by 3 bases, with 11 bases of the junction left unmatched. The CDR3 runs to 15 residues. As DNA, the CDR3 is TGCGCCAGCTCACAGGTGGGACAGGGTCTCTACGAGCAGTACTTC. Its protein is CASSQVGQGLYEQYF.

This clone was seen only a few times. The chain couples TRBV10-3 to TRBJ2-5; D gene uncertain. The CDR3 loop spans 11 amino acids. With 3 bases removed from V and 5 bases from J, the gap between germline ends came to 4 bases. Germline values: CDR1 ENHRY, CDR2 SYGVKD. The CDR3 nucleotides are TGTGCCATCAGTGACGGGGAGACCCAGTACTTC. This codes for CAISDGETQYF.

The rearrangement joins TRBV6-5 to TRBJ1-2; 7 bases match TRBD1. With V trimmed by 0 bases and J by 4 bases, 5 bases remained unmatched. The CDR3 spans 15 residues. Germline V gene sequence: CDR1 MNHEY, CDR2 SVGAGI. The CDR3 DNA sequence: TGTGCCAGCAGTTACTCCGAGGGGGCCGGCTATGGCTACACCTTC. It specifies CASSYSEGAGYGYTF.

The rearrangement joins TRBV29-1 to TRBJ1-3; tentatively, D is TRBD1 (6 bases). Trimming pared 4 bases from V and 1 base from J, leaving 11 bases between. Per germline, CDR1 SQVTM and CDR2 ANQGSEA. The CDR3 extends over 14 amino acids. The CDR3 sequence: CSVATGSSGNTIYF. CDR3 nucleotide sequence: TGCAGCGTTGCAACAGGGTCTTCTGGAAACACCATATATTTT.

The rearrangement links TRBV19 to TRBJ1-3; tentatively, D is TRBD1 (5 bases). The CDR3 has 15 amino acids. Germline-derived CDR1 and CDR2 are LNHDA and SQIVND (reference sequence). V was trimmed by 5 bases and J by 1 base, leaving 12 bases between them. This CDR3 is CASSPRDLSGNTIYF. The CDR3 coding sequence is TGTGCCAGTAGTCCCCGGGACTTGTCTGGAAACACCATATATTTT.

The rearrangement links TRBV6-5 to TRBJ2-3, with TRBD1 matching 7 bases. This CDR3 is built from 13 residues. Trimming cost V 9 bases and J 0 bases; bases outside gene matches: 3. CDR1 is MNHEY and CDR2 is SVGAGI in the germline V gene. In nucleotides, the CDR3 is TGTGCCAGTGGGGACAGAAGCACAGATACGCAGTATTTT. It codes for CASGDRSTDTQYF.

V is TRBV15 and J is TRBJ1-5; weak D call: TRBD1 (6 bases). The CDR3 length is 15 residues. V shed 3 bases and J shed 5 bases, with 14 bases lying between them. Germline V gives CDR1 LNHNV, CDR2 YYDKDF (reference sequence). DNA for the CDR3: TGTGCCACCAGCAGCCGGGACAACATTTATCAGCCCCAGCATTTT. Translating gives CATSSRDNIYQPQHF. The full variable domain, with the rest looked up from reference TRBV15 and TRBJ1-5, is DAMVIQNPRYQVTQFGKPVTLSCSQTLNHNVMYWYQQKSSQAPKLLFHYYDKDFNNEADTPDNFQSRRPNTSFCFLDIRSPGLGDTAMYLCATSSRDNIYQPQHFGDGTRLSIL.

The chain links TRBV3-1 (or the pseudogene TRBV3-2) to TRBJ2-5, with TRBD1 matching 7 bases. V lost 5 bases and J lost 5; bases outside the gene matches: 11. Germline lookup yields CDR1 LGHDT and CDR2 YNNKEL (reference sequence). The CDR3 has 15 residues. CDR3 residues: CASSKNRGRAETQYF. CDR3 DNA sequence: TGTGCCAGCAGCAAAAACAGGGGTAGGGCGGAGACCCAGTACTTC.

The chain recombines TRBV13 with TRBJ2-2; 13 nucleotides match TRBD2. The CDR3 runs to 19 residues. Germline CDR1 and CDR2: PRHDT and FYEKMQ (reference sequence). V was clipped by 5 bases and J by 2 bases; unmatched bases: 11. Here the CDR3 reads CASSPQIRGLAGNTGELFF. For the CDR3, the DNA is TGTGCCAGCAGCCCACAAATTCGGGGACTAGCGGGAAACACCGGGGAGCTGTTTTTT.

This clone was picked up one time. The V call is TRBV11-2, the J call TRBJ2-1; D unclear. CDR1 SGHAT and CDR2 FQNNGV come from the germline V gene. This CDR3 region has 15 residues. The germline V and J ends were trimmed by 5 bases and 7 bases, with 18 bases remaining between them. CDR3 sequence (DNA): TGTGCCAGCAGCAGTGGCCCCCGCGGTGAGAATGAGCAGTTCTTC. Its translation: CASSSGPRGENEQFF. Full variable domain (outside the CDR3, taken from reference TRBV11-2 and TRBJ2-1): EAGVAQSPRYKIIEKRQSVAFWCNPISGHATLYWYQQILGQGPKLLIQFQNNGVVDDSQLPKDRFSAERLKGVDSTLKIQPAKLEDSAVYLCASSSGPRGENEQFFGPGTRLTVL.

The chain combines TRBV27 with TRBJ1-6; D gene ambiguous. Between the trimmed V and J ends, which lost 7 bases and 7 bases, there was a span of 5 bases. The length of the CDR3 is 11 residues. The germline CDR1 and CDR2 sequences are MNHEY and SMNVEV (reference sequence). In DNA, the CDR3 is TGTGCCAGCACCTCGAATTCACCCCTCCACTTT. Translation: CASTSNSPLHF.

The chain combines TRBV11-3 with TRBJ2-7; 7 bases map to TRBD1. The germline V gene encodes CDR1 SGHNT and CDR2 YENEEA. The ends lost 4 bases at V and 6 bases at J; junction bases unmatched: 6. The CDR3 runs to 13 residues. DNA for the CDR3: TGTGCCAGCAGCTCCGACAGGGATGTCGAGCAGTACTTC. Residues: CASSSDRDVEQYF.

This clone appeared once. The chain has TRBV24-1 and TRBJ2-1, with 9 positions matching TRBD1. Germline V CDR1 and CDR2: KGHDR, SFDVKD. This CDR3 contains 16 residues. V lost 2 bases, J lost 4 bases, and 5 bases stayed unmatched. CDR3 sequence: CATSDSDRGDYNEQFF. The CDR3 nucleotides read TGTGCCACCAGTGATTCCGACAGGGGGGATTACAATGAGCAGTTCTTC.

The CDR3 DNA reads TGTGCCAGCAGTAAGGACAGGGTTGACACCGGGGAGCTGTTTTTT. Translating gives CASSKDRVDTGELFF. This chain joins TRBV28 and TRBJ2-2, with 8 positions matching TRBD1. Losses at the gene ends were 5 bases for V and 3 bases for J; bases not matched to a gene: 5. Germline values: CDR1 MDHEN, CDR2 SYDVKM. CDR3 length: 15 residues.